Sequencing of this TCR beta chain was carried out in a study of blood T cell repertoires in COVID-19. Study summary: The study drew acute and convalescent COVID-19 samples from the United States, Italy and Spain.

This study enrolled people aged about 18 to 100 from roughly 22 US geographic areas. Method: immunoSEQ multiplex PCR; TCRdb's copy keeps in-frame clones and lacks some. The sample holds around 280,000 clones; around nine tenths are singletons and the top ten take 6% to 7%. The sequencing input was PBMCs or T cells enriched from blood (not recorded which). This TCR derives from a woman aged 40 to 50 who had recovered from COVID-19.

The CDR3 DNA is TGTGCCAGCAGCCAACTTACAGGGAGCTATGGCTACACCTTC. Translation: CASSQLTGSYGYTF. The V and J genes are TRBV2 and TRBJ1-2; perhaps TRBD1 as D (6 bases). The CDR3 consists of 14 residues. Trimming removed 6 bases at V and 4 bases at J, with 15 bases between. Per the germline V gene, CDR1 is SNHLY and CDR2 is FYNNEI. The full variable domain, in which reference TRBV2 and TRBJ1-2 provide the parts outside the CDR3, is EPEVTQTPSHQVTQMGQEVILRCVPISNHLYFYWYRQILGQKVEFLVSFYNNEISEKSEIFDDQFSVERPDGSNFTLKIRSTKLEDSAMYFCASSQLTGSYGYTFGSGTRLTVV.